This passage covers 22 T cell receptor beta chains from one sample sequenced in a study of T cells after yellow fever vaccination. One entry per CDR3 protein results from TCRdb running MiXCR on the 5' RACE reads. The sample lists 550,000 to 750,000 distinct CDR3 sequences, approximately 12% seen once, with roughly an eighth in the top ten. The sequencing used PBMCs, collected on the day of the yellow fever booster vaccination. Receptors originate from a man aged 25 to 45 who received the YFV17D yellow fever vaccine.

This clonotype has just a few counts. The chain couples TRBV7-2 to TRBJ2-5, with 7 bases matching TRBD2. This CDR3 has 15 amino acids. From germline, CDR1 is SGHTA and CDR2 FQGNSA. After removal of 3 bases from V and 4 bases from J, the junction contained 8 bases not matched to a gene. The CDR3 region is CASSFGGSPGETQYF. The CDR3 DNA sequence: TGTGCCAGCAGCTTTGGCGGGAGTCCCGGAGAGACCCAGTACTTC.

The genes are TRBV18 and TRBJ1-1; D might be TRBD1 (6 bases). The germline V and J ends were trimmed by 1 base and 0 bases, with 12 bases remaining between them. This CDR3 has 16 amino acids. Germline V gene data show CDR1 as KGHSH and CDR2 as LQKENI. The CDR3 nucleotides read TGTGCCAGCTCACCACTTACAGGGACCATGAACACTGAAGCTTTCTTT. Its translation is CASSPLTGTMNTEAFF.

The chain combines TRBV4-3 with TRBJ2-1; TRBD2 agrees at 7 bases. Germline loops: CDR1 LGHNA, CDR2 YSLEER. CDR3 length equals 15 residues. V lost 1 base to trimming and J lost 7 bases; unmatched junction nucleotides: 7. CDR3 nucleotide sequence: TGCGCCAGCAGCCAAGCCGGACTAGAACTGAATGAGCAGTTCTTC. Encoded protein: CASSQAGLELNEQFF.

In this sample, this clonotype turned up a few times. The chain carries TRBV29-1 and TRBJ2-7, with 11 bases that match TRBD2. Losses at the gene ends were 5 bases for V and 0 bases for J; bases not matched to a gene: 9. Per germline, CDR1 SQVTM and CDR2 ANQGSEA. This CDR3 has 16 residues. The CDR3 spells CSVLGLAGQSSYEQYF. The CDR3 nucleotides read TGCAGCGTTCTAGGACTAGCGGGTCAGAGCTCCTACGAGCAGTACTTC.

This clonotype has just a few counts. The gene calls are TRBV20-1 and TRBJ2-7, with TRBD2 identical over 7 bases. Germline CDR1 and CDR2: DFQATT and SNEGSKA (reference sequence). With V trimmed by 6 bases and J by 10 bases, 21 bases remained unmatched. This CDR3 spans 15 amino acids. CDR3 amino acids: CSAEVLREPVTDQYF. The CDR3 DNA is TGCAGTGCCGAGGTCCTGCGGGAGCCCGTCACCGATCAGTACTTC.

This rearrangement joins TRBV21-1 to TRBJ1-4; TRBD1 was called by the table and not checked on the DNA. TRBV21-1 is assigned pseudogene status. This CDR3 has 15 amino acids. The CDR3 DNA follows: TGTGCCAGCAGCAAACTAGGGACAGGGGATGAAAAACTGTTTTTT. It encodes CASSKLGTGDEKLFF.

The chain combines TRBV27 with TRBJ1-2, with unresolved D. This CDR3 has 13 amino acids. V was shortened by 2 bases and J by 3 bases, with 7 bases between the two germline ends. Germline V CDR1 and CDR2: MNHEY, SMNVEV (reference sequence). CDR3 sequence reads: CASSLKEHYGYTF. The CDR3 DNA reads as TGTGCCAGCAGTTTAAAGGAACACTATGGCTACACCTTC.

The V and J genes are TRBV6-5 and TRBJ2-7; 8 nucleotides agree with TRBD2. V gave up 2 bases and J gave up 6 bases; unmatched junction bases: 15. The CDR3 extends over 17 amino acids. CDR1 MNHEY and CDR2 SVGAGI come from the germline V gene. The DNA of the CDR3 is TGTGCCAGCAGTTACAGGGGAGGAGGCGGGAGGATAGGCGAGCAGTACTTC. Protein sequence: CASSYRGGGGRIGEQYF.

This clonotype was recorded a few times. V is TRBV7-9 and J is TRBJ2-5; 11 positions match TRBD1. Trimming removed 1 base from V and 1 base from J; junction bases left unmatched: 2. The CDR3 length is 16 residues. Germline V gene lookup returns CDR1 SEHNR and CDR2 FQNEAQ (reference sequence). CDR3 loop: CASSLGDRGIQETQYF. Written as DNA, the CDR3 is TGTGCCAGCAGCTTAGGGGACAGGGGGATCCAAGAGACCCAGTACTTC.

The V and J genes are TRBV20-1 and TRBJ2-7, with D possibly called TRBD1 or TRBD2 (5 bases each). V shed 3 bases and J shed 3 bases, with 12 bases lying between them. CDR1 DFQATT and CDR2 SNEGSKA come from the germline V gene (reference sequence). The CDR3 runs to 13 residues. CDR3 residues: CSARGDRHYEQYF. The CDR3 region has the DNA TGCAGTGCTAGGGGGGACCGACACTACGAGCAGTACTTC.

The chain links TRBV10-2 to TRBJ2-3; tentatively, D is TRBD2 (6 bases). This CDR3 comprises 14 residues. The germline V gene encodes CDR1 WSHSY and CDR2 SAAADI. V lost 5 bases and J 2 bases, leaving 11 bases between the germline ends. DNA for the CDR3: TGCGCCAGCAGTCGGACTACCTACACAGATACGCAGTATTTT. Residues: CASSRTTYTDTQYF.

V and J are TRBV24-1 and TRBJ2-3; maybe TRBD1 (5 bases). Germline assignment: CDR1 KGHDR and CDR2 SFDVKD. This CDR3 region has 15 residues. Trimming removed 3 bases at V and 0 bases at J, with 9 bases between. The CDR3 is CATSDIQDSTDTQYF. In nucleotides, the CDR3 is TGTGCCACCAGTGATATACAGGATAGCACAGATACGCAGTATTTT.

This clonotype was counted between two and nine times. The chain couples TRBV5-1 to TRBJ1-1; D is unresolved. CDR1 is SGHRS and CDR2 is YFSETQ in the germline V gene. Trimming left V 4 bases short and J 7 bases short, with 20 bases between. CDR3 size: 15 residues. In DNA form, the CDR3 reads TGCGCCAGCAGCGTTTCAGCCTCGCCGGATTTTGAAGCTTTCTTT. This encodes CASSVSASPDFEAFF.

CDR3 sequence reads: CASSPVVRDRVSEGYTF. The CDR3 DNA follows: TGTGCCAGCAGCCCAGTAGTTCGGGACAGGGTTTCGGAAGGCTACACCTTC. The chain combines TRBV9 with TRBJ1-2, with TRBD1 identical over 9 bases. Germline-derived CDR1 and CDR2 are SGDLS and YYNGEE. Losses at the gene ends were 4 bases for V and 8 bases for J; bases not matched to a gene: 18. The CDR3 covers 17 residues. The full variable domain, its missing parts supplied by reference TRBV9 and TRBJ1-2, is DSGVTQTPKHLITATGQRVTLRCSPRSGDLSVYWYQQSLDQGLQFLIQYYNGEERAKGNILERFSAQQFPDLHSELNLSSLELGDSALYFCASSPVVRDRVSEGYTFGSGTRLTVV.

The J gene is TRBJ2-1, the V gene TRBV20-1; 7 nucleotides align to TRBD2. The CDR3 consists of 18 residues. From germline, CDR1 is DFQATT and CDR2 SNEGSKA (reference sequence). V lost 0 bases and J lost 0; bases outside the gene matches: 11. The DNA for the CDR3 is TGCAGTGCTAGAGATCTAAGCGGGGAGGCGAGCTCCTACAATGAGCAGTTCTTC. Translation gives CSARDLSGEASSYNEQFF.

This clonotype was detected many times. V usage is TRBV7-2 and J usage is TRBJ2-7; no firm D call. Trimming shortened V by 0 bases and J by 4 bases, and 4 bases separated the two germline ends. Germline V gene lookup returns CDR1 SGHTA and CDR2 FQGNSA. This CDR3 comprises 12 residues. The CDR3 coding sequence is TGTGCCAGCAGCTTAGCACCTTACGAGCAGTACTTC. Translating gives CASSLAPYEQYF.

The V and J genes are TRBV9 and TRBJ2-2; D may be TRBD2 (7 bases). CDR1 and CDR2 from the germline V gene are SGDLS and YYNGEE. The ends were cut back, 0 bases at V and 5 bases at J, with 11 bases in the middle. This CDR3 has 15 residues. The CDR3 region has the DNA TGTGCCAGCAGCGTAGAAGCGGGACATACCGGGGAGCTGTTTTTT. Protein product: CASSVEAGHTGELFF. The variable domain in full, completed from reference TRBV9 and TRBJ2-2, reads DSGVTQTPKHLITATGQRVTLRCSPRSGDLSVYWYQQSLDQGLQFLIQYYNGEERAKGNILERFSAQQFPDLHSELNLSSLELGDSALYFCASSVEAGHTGELFFGEGSRLTVL.

This clonotype was picked up a small number of times. The chain carries TRBV10-3 and TRBJ2-5, with D tentatively TRBD1 (8 bases). V lost 6 bases and J lost 4, with 12 bases in between. Per the germline V gene, CDR1 is ENHRY and CDR2 is SYGVKD. The CDR3 runs 13 residues. The DNA for the CDR3 is TGTGCCATCAGGGACAGGGAGGGAGAGACCCAGTACTTC. This sequence encodes CAIRDREGETQYF.

This clonotype was counted between two and nine times. V and J are TRBV24-1 and TRBJ2-1; 10 bases fit TRBD2. The ends lost 4 bases at V and 7 bases at J; junction bases unmatched: 9. This CDR3 has 16 amino acids. Germline CDR1 is KGHDR and CDR2 is SFDVKD. This CDR3 reads CATSDITRLAGNEQFF. The CDR3 DNA reads as TGTGCCACCAGTGACATAACCCGACTAGCGGGTAATGAGCAGTTCTTC.

The chain recombines TRBV20-1 with TRBJ2-1; TRBD2 aligns across 12 bases. Germline loops: CDR1 DFQATT, CDR2 SNEGSKA (reference sequence). V trimming: 3 bases; J trimming: 9 bases; junction bases outside the gene matches: 9. This CDR3 has 15 amino acids. CDR3 DNA: TGCAGTGCTAGTGCGACTAGCGGGAGAAATAGTGAGCAGTTCTTC. Its protein is CSASATSGRNSEQFF.

This clonotype has just a few counts. V and J are TRBV4-3 and TRBJ2-7; D gene unclear. V dropped 0 bases and J dropped 2 bases, with 11 bases sitting between them. CDR3 size: 15 residues. Germline V CDR1 and CDR2: LGHNA, YSLEER. The chain's CDR3 is CASSQEPDAPYEQYF. The CDR3 bases are TGCGCCAGCAGCCAAGAGCCGGACGCCCCCTACGAGCAGTACTTC.

The gene calls are TRBV7-9 and TRBJ2-7; D possibly uses TRBD1 or TRBD2 (5 bases each). CDR1 and CDR2 (germline): SEHNR, FQNEAQ (reference sequence). CDR3 length equals 15 residues. Trimming removed 5 bases from V and 3 bases from J, with 17 bases in between. CDR3 sequence: CASSKTGTPNYEQYF. CDR3 coding DNA: TGTGCCAGCAGCAAAACCGGGACGCCAAACTACGAGCAGTACTTC. Full variable domain (remainder filled in from reference TRBV7-9 and TRBJ2-7): DTGVSQNPRHKITKRGQNVTFRCDPISEHNRLYWYRQTLGQGPEFLTYFQNEAQLEKSRLLSDRFSAERPKGSFSTLEIQRTEQGDSAMYLCASSKTGTPNYEQYFGPGTRLTVT.